Sequencing of this TCR beta chain was carried out in a study of cytomegalovirus exposure and HLA in healthy donors. Study at large: The 100 million to 140 million unique TCR beta sequences, from about 190 million T cells, were found by an earlier analysis. Study-level findings and limits: An assumption of roughly uniform sequencing depth across donors underlay the presence/absence analyses. The authors reported that TCR beta sequences could predict HLA-A and HLA-B alleles. These predictions were accurate for most subjects in the first cohort.

The CDR3 extends over 12 amino acids. The V end lost 5 bases, the J end lost 6 bases, and 7 bases lay between the germline ends. Germline CDR1 reads SGHVS; CDR2 reads FNYEAQ. Donors sampled were nominally healthy, though unrecorded immune exposures were likely. The PCR ran on 60 Vbeta and 13 Jbeta primers. Some clones are missing from TCRdb's copy, which holds only in-frame ones; the method was immunoSEQ multiplex PCR. Among about 160,000 clones listed, roughly 80% were seen once. As to this clone: What it binds is not known.

The sample comprised PBMCs. This TCR was sampled from a male donor in good health and CMV-seropositive. The rearrangement links TRBV7-6 to TRBJ1-4; D gene unclear. CDR3 loop: CASSPRDEKLFF. For the CDR3, the DNA is TGTGCCAGCAGCCCGCGGGATGAAAAACTGTTTTTT.